The clone carrying this TCR beta chain was seen only a few times. Germline loops: CDR1 SEHNR, CDR2 FQNEAQ (reference sequence). CDR3 length equals 14 residues. Trimming cost V 4 bases and J 2 bases, with 10 bases left between them. TCRdb ran MiXCR on the 5' RACE reads and lists one entry per CDR3 protein. In the table there are roughly 8,400 distinct CDR3 sequences, roughly 66% of which are singletons. This rearrangement joins TRBV7-9 to TRBJ2-3; D call uncertain. The receptor was isolated from a female donor with breast cancer. Input material: tumor-infiltrating memory CD4+ T cells sorted from the breast tumor. Described subset: memory CD4+ T cells, CD4+CD45RO+CD25-. CDR3 region: CASSSRPHTDTQYF. In DNA, the CDR3 is TGTGCCAGCAGCTCCCGTCCCCACACAGATACGCAGTATTTT.